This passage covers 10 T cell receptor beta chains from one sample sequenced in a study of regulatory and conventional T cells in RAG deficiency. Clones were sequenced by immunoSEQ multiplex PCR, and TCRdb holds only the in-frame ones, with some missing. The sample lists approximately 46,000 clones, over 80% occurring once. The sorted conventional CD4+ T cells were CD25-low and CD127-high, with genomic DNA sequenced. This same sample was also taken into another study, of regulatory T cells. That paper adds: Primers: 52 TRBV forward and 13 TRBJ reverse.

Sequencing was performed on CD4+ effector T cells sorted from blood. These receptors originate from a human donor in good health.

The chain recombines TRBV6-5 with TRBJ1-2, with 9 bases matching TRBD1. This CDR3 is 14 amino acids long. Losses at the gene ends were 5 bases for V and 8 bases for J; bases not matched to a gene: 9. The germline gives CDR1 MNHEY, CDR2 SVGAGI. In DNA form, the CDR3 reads TGTGCCAGCAGTGATCCGGGACAGGGATACGGCTACACCTTC. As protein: CASSDPGQGYGYTF.

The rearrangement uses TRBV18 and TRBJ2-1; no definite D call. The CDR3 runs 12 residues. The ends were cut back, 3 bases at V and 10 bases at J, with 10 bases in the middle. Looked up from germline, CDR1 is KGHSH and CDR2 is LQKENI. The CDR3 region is CASSPRVEEQFF. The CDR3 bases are TGTGCCAGCTCACCCCGGGTGGAAGAGCAGTTCTTC.

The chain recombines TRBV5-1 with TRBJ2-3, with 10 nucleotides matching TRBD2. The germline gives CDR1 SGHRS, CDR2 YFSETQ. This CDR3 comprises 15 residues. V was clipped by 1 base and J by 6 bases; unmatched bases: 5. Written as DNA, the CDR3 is TGCGCCAGCAGCTTGCGAGCGGGGGGGAGCGATACGCAGTATTTT. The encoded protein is CASSLRAGGSDTQYF.

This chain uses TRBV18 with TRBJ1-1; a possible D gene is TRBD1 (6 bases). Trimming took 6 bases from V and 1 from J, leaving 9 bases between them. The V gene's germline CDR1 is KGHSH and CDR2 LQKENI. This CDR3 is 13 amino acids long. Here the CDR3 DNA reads TGTGCCAGCTCCCGGGACAAGAACACTGAAGCTTTCTTT. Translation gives CASSRDKNTEAFF.

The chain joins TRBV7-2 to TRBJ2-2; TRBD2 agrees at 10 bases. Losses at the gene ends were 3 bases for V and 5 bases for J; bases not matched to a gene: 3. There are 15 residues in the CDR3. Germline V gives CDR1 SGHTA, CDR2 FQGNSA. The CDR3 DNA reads TGTGCCAGCAGCTTTGTAGCGGGGGGAACCGGGGAGCTGTTTTTT. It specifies CASSFVAGGTGELFF.

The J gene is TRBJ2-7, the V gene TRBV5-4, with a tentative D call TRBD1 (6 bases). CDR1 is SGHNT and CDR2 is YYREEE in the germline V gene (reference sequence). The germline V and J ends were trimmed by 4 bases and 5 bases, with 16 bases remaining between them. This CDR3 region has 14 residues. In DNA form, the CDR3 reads TGTGCCAGCAGCCAACAGGGCCCGGTGGACGAGCAGTACTTC. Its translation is CASSQQGPVDEQYF. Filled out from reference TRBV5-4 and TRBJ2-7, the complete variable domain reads ETGVTQSPTHLIKTRGQQVTLRCSSQSGHNTVSWYQQALGQGPQFIFQYYREEENGRGNFPPRFSGLQFPNYSSELNVNALELDDSALYLCASSQQGPVDEQYFGPGTRLTVT.

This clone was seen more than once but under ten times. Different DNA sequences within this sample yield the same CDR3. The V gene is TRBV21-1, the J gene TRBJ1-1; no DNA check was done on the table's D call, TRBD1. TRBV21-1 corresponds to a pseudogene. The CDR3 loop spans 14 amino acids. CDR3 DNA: TGTGCCAGCAGCAAACTGACAGGGGGCACTGAAGCTTTCTTT. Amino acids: CASSKLTGGTEAFF.

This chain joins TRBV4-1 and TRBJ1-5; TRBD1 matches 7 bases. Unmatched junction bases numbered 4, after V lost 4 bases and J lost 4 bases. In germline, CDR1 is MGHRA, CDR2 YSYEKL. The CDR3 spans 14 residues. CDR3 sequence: CASSLTGLNQPQHF. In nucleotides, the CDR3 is TGCGCCAGCAGCCTGACAGGGCTTAATCAGCCCCAGCATTTT.

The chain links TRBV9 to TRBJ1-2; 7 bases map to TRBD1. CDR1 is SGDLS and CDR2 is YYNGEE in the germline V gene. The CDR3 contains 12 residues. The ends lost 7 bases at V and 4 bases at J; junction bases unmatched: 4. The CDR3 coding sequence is TGTGCCAGCGGGCGGGACAGCTATGGCTACACCTTC. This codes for CASGRDSYGYTF.

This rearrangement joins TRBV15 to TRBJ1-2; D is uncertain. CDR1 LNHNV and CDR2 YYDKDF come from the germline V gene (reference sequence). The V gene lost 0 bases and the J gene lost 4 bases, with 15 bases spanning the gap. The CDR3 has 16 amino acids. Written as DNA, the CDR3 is TGTGCCACCAGCAGAGATGGTCGAGCTATGGGCTATGGCTACACCTTC. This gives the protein CATSRDGRAMGYGYTF.